Sequencing of this T cell receptor (beta chain) was carried out in a study of cytomegalovirus exposure and HLA in healthy donors. Study-wide findings and caveats: Analyzed later, most CMV-associated TCR beta chains appeared HLA-restricted.

Both 60 Vbeta primers and 13 Jbeta primers went into the PCR. Assay: immunoSEQ multiplex PCR; the TCRdb copy retains only in-frame clones and omits some. The data show more than 85,000 clones, with around 80% seen just once and about 5.9% held by the top ten. CDR3 length: 11 residues. Between the trimmed V and J ends, which lost 4 bases and 4 bases, there was a span of 5 bases. The V gene's germline CDR1 is SGHAT and CDR2 FQNNGV. Concerning this clone: The target antigen is unknown.

The receptor's source is a man aged 18 to 35 in good health and CMV-seronegative. V is TRBV11-2 and J is TRBJ2-7; no reliable D call. Sequences were obtained from PBMCs. DNA for the CDR3: TGTGCCAGCAGCTACGGTTACGAGCAGTACTTC. It specifies CASSYGYEQYF.